Sequencing of this T cell receptor beta chain was carried out in a study of Graves' ophthalmopathy and Graves' hyperthyroidism (dated by TCRdb to the late 2010s). Some background on the complete study: Peripheral blood samples were taken at the time of initial diagnosis, before any treatment was given. Following sample collection, hyperthyroidism patients were given methimazole at a starting dose of 30 mg daily, and ophthalmopathy patients were given high-dose intravenous methylprednisolone. The independent validation cohort included some 19 hyperthyroidism patients plus 17 patients who later progressed from hyperthyroidism to ophthalmopathy. For training and testing, the 100 or so patients in the discovery cohort were randomly divided in a 7:3 ratio. To explore V-J signatures that distinguish ophthalmopathy from hyperthyroidism, a discovery set of about a hundred patients was enrolled, made up of around 40 with ophthalmopathy and roughly 55 with stable hyperthyroidism. The study used TCR beta repertoire signatures to distinguish Graves' ophthalmopathy from Graves' hyperthyroidism and to predict progression to ophthalmopathy. In more than five hyperthyroidism patients, the T-cell repertoires found in thyroid tissue were compared with those found in blood. In total, over 130 blood samples were TCR-sequenced: under 45 ophthalmopathy, 80 or so hyperthyroidism and some 17 hyperthyroidism-to-ophthalmopathy patients. The research as a whole found: In validation, the model predicted ophthalmopathy progression with roughly 68% sensitivity and around 72% specificity; 12 predicted patients were CT-confirmed with GO in a median of roughly 6.8 months. Sample size was not predetermined statistically, and investigators were not blinded to group allocation. Most of the expanded thyroid clonotypes with a frequency above 0.001 were also detected in blood, and it was suggested that the thyroid immune response may be reflected by blood repertoires. In cross-validation, the 13-signature model distinguished ophthalmopathy from stable hyperthyroidism with less than 90% sensitivity and around 81% specificity, while in the test set the corresponding values were roughly 80% and 75%.

This clonotype occurred many times. This clone's antigen is unknown. No base quality values were provided; no much bigger clone lies one nucleotide off. V was cut back by 1 base and J by 9 bases, leaving a gap of 19 bases between them. The germline V gene encodes CDR1 SGHTA and CDR2 FQGNSA. The CDR3 starts with the cysteine, ends with the phenylalanine, and has 15 residues. The DNA shown is the 45-base CDR3, in frame from base 1. For repertoire sequencing, TCR beta CDR3 regions were amplified from RNA transcripts. HTBI primers and the Qiagen OneStep RT-PCR kit were used in a first-round RT-PCR, which was followed by a second-round multiplex PCR, size selection and purification. Libraries were sequenced on an Illumina HiSeq2000 using paired-end 100 bp reads. The study's own analysis went as follows. SOAPnuke was used to process the reads, throwing out any read that had adapters, had uncalled bases, had a mean Phred below 15, or lacked an exact constant-primer or identifier match. COPE v1.2.5 was used to merge the high-quality paired reads. Each unique nucleotide sequence was defined as a clonotype, and clonotypes were aligned to IMGT TRB V, D and J references with MiTCR v1.1. The analysis was limited to V-J combinations with a frequency above 0.0001, which together covered just over 98% of the repertoires. For each V-J combination, a TCR clonal expansion and chaos score was defined as the ratio of F50 clonal expansion to chaos observed in the TCRdist matrix. Welch's t-statistics and random forest were used to reduce features to 13 V-J combinations, which were fed into a naive Bayes classifier. The similarity between thyroid and blood repertoires was quantified using the Morisita-Horn index. TCRdb trimmed public reads at Q25 via fastp, called clones via MiXCR and kept in-frame beta chains. Rows merge per CDR3 protein into single entries with the most common DNA and genes. TCRdb's processing, not the study's, gives the V and J calls here. This sample holds a few hundred thousand distinct CDR3 sequences; approximately 20% were observed only once. 1.6% of the sample is taken by the ten largest.

Patients with ophthalmopathy had moderately to severely active disease, with a Clinical Activity Score of 3 or more, a NOSPECS grade of 4 or more, and a disease duration of less than 3 months. Patients were excluded if they had other autoimmune diseases, uncontrolled infections, pregnancy or lactation. Clinical symptoms, serum thyroxine, TRAb, thyroid ultrasound and orbital computed tomography were used for diagnosis. Using Ficoll-Paque density gradient centrifugation, PBMCs were isolated from 9.5 to 10 ml of fresh peripheral blood. Total RNA was extracted with Trizol reagent and quality-checked on an Agilent 2100 Bioanalyzer.

The material sequenced was peripheral blood. This sequence originates from a woman younger than 35 with Graves' ophthalmopathy. Donor details come from another sample of the same person, matched by shared clones. The sequence links TRBV7-2 to TRBJ2-7; the D gene is perhaps TRBD2, from 5 matching bases. The CDR3 protein: CASSLDAGRSRVQYF. The DNA is TGTGCCAGCAGCTTAGACGCGGGCCGATCGAGGGTGCAGTACTTC.